These T cell receptor beta chains were read from a single sample in a study of vaccination and CD4 T cells after COVID-19. Their antigens remain unidentified. One entry per CDR3 protein, called by TCRdb with MiXCR from the PCR reads. The sample consists of approximately 18,000 distinct CDR3 sequences, 53% of them appearing once. The sequencing used CD4+ T cells from blood, cultured in vitro, collected before SARS-CoV-2 vaccination. Every receptor here comes from a human donor who had recovered from COVID-19. Each CDR3 is given with its conserved first and last residue. D genes are given only for firm matches. Expanded clones are given a class, and other clones once, few, many or no size at all.

len: 14
j_gene: TRBJ2-7
abundance: .
d_gene: .
v_gene: TRBV5-5
CDR3aa: CASSSLFRSYEQYF
CDR3nt: TGTGCCAGCAGCTCCCTCTTCAGGTCCTACGAGCAGTACTTC

len: 14
j_gene: TRBJ1-5
abundance: .
d_gene: TRBD1
v_gene: TRBV28
CDR3aa: CASSLGTGYQPQHF
CDR3nt: TGTGCCAGCAGCCTCGGGACAGGGTATCAGCCCCAGCATTTT

len: 12
j_gene: TRBJ2-7
abundance: .
d_gene: .
v_gene: TRBV7-9
CDR3aa: CASSRRVYEQYF
CDR3nt: TGTGCCAGCAGCCGACGGGTTTACGAGCAGTACTTC

len: 15
j_gene: TRBJ1-1
abundance: few
d_gene: TRBD1
v_gene: TRBV27
CDR3aa: CASSLGRGRNTEAFF
CDR3nt: TGTGCCAGCAGTTTGGGGAGGGGGCGAAACACTGAAGCTTTCTTT

len: 17
j_gene: TRBJ1-2
abundance: .
d_gene: .
v_gene: TRBV20-1
CDR3aa: CSASPNSLRGRNYGYTF
CDR3nt: TGCAGTGCCTCCCCGAACTCTCTCAGGGGTCGGAACTATGGCTACACCTTC

len: 13
j_gene: TRBJ2-5
abundance: .
d_gene: .
v_gene: TRBV20-1
CDR3aa: CSANDDDQETQYF
CDR3nt: TGCAGTGCTAACGACGACGACCAAGAGACCCAGTACTTC

len: 17
j_gene: TRBJ1-5
abundance: few
d_gene: TRBD1
v_gene: TRBV7-9
CDR3aa: CASSGGRGLNSNQPQHF
CDR3nt: TGTGCCAGCAGCGGCGGCAGGGGGTTGAATAGCAATCAGCCCCAGCATTTT

len: 15
j_gene: TRBJ1-4
abundance: .
d_gene: TRBD1
v_gene: TRBV20-1
CDR3aa: CSARERQGLVEKLFF
CDR3nt: TGCAGTGCTAGAGAACGACAGGGCCTCGTTGAAAAACTGTTTTTT

len: 13
j_gene: TRBJ2-7
abundance: few
d_gene: TRBD1
v_gene: TRBV7-9
CDR3aa: CASTFDRANEQYF
CDR3nt: TGTGCCAGCACCTTTGACAGGGCCAACGAGCAGTACTTC

len: 14
j_gene: TRBJ2-2
abundance: .
d_gene: .
v_gene: TRBV25-1
CDR3aa: CASVDRRNTGELFF
CDR3nt: TGTGCCAGCGTCGACAGGAGGAACACCGGGGAGCTGTTTTTT

len: 14
j_gene: TRBJ2-3
abundance: .
d_gene: .
v_gene: TRBV9
CDR3aa: CASSVGSSTDTQYF
CDR3nt: TGTGCCAGCAGCGTAGGGAGTAGCACAGATACGCAGTATTTT

len: 16
j_gene: TRBJ1-2
abundance: .
d_gene: .
v_gene: TRBV25-1
CDR3aa: CASSEGAGRANYGYTF
CDR3nt: TGTGCCAGCAGTGAAGGGGCAGGGAGAGCCAACTATGGCTACACCTTC

len: 14
j_gene: TRBJ1-1
abundance: few
d_gene: .
v_gene: TRBV19
CDR3aa: CASKPQPLNTEAFF
CDR3nt: TGTGCCAGTAAGCCCCAACCCTTGAACACTGAAGCTTTCTTT

len: 14
j_gene: TRBJ2-2
abundance: .
d_gene: .
v_gene: TRBV28
CDR3aa: CASLRQLATGELFF
CDR3nt: TGTGCCAGCCTTAGACAGCTAGCCACCGGGGAGCTGTTTTTT

len: 14
j_gene: TRBJ2-2
abundance: once
d_gene: .
v_gene: TRBV5-3
CDR3aa: CASSQGGGTGELFF
CDR3nt: TGTGCCAGCAGCCAAGGCGGCGGCACCGGGGAGCTGTTTTTT

len: 14
j_gene: TRBJ2-4
abundance: few
d_gene: .
v_gene: TRBV29-1
CDR3aa: CSVRAELAKNIQYF
CDR3nt: TGCAGCGTTAGGGCAGAACTAGCCAAAAACATTCAGTACTTC

len: 13
j_gene: TRBJ2-7
abundance: .
d_gene: TRBD2
v_gene: TRBV6-2/TRBV6-3
CDR3aa: CASSSSGSYEQYF
CDR3nt: TGTGCCAGCAGTTCTAGCGGGAGTTACGAGCAGTACTTC

len: 17
j_gene: TRBJ1-5
abundance: once
d_gene: TRBD1
v_gene: TRBV2
CDR3aa: CASIEEEGAQPNQPQHF
CDR3nt: TGTGCCAGCATTGAGGAAGAGGGGGCCCAGCCTAATCAGCCCCAGCATTTT

len: 15
j_gene: TRBJ1-5
abundance: few
d_gene: .
v_gene: TRBV7-2
CDR3aa: CTSSPYHKSWQPQHF
CDR3nt: TGTACCAGCAGCCCATACCATAAGTCCTGGCAGCCCCAGCATTTT

len: 14
j_gene: TRBJ2-1
abundance: .
d_gene: TRBD2
v_gene: TRBV7-6
CDR3aa: CASSSPSGGNEQFF
CDR3nt: TGTGCCAGCAGTTCGCCTAGCGGGGGGAATGAGCAGTTCTTC

len: 16
j_gene: TRBJ1-5
abundance: .
d_gene: TRBD1
v_gene: TRBV6-1
CDR3aa: CASSPRQGEGNQPQHF
CDR3nt: TGTGCCAGCAGTCCTAGACAGGGAGAGGGCAATCAGCCCCAGCATTTT

len: 14
j_gene: TRBJ2-7
abundance: .
d_gene: TRBD1
v_gene: TRBV6-1
CDR3aa: CASSRTGTAYEQYF
CDR3nt: TGTGCCAGCAGTCGAACCGGGACAGCTTACGAGCAGTACTTC

len: 13
j_gene: TRBJ2-7
abundance: once
d_gene: TRBD1
v_gene: TRBV9
CDR3aa: CASSARQGGEQYF
CDR3nt: TGTGCCAGCAGCGCCAGACAGGGCGGCGAGCAGTACTTC

len: 16
j_gene: TRBJ2-1
abundance: .
d_gene: .
v_gene: TRBV15
CDR3aa: CATSSLQGIRSYEQFF
CDR3nt: TGTGCCACCAGCAGCCTCCAGGGGATTAGGAGTTATGAGCAGTTCTTC

len: 15
j_gene: TRBJ2-3
abundance: .
d_gene: TRBD1
v_gene: TRBV2
CDR3aa: CASSKGQMSVNTQYF
CDR3nt: TGTGCCAGCAGTAAGGGACAGATGTCCGTTAATACGCAGTATTTT

len: 13
j_gene: TRBJ2-4
abundance: .
d_gene: .
v_gene: TRBV20-1
CDR3aa: CSASRRDPDIQYF
CDR3nt: TGCAGTGCTAGTAGGAGGGACCCGGACATTCAGTACTTC

len: 13
j_gene: TRBJ2-1
abundance: .
d_gene: .
v_gene: TRBV30
CDR3aa: CAWSVGFDNEQFF
CDR3nt: TGTGCCTGGAGTGTCGGGTTCGACAATGAGCAGTTCTTC

len: 17
j_gene: TRBJ2-3
abundance: few
d_gene: TRBD1
v_gene: TRBV2
CDR3aa: CASRPAPGQPFTDTQYF
CDR3nt: TGTGCCAGCAGACCTGCCCCGGGACAGCCTTTCACAGATACGCAGTATTTT

len: 17
j_gene: TRBJ2-2
abundance: .
d_gene: TRBD1
v_gene: TRBV10-1
CDR3aa: CASSESMPGQGAGELFF
CDR3nt: TGCGCCAGCAGTGAGTCGATGCCGGGACAGGGCGCCGGGGAGCTGTTTTTT

len: 18
j_gene: TRBJ2-7
abundance: .
d_gene: TRBD2
v_gene: TRBV15
CDR3aa: CATSSPRASLSGRYEQYF
CDR3nt: TGTGCCACCAGCAGTCCTCGAGCGAGTTTAAGCGGGAGATACGAGCAGTACTTC

len: 14
j_gene: TRBJ1-1
abundance: .
d_gene: .
v_gene: TRBV20-1
CDR3aa: CSARKGTFNTEAFF
CDR3nt: TGCAGTGCTAGAAAAGGGACGTTCAACACTGAAGCTTTCTTT

len: 13
j_gene: TRBJ1-4
abundance: .
d_gene: TRBD1
v_gene: TRBV28
CDR3aa: CASSGRGIEKLFF
CDR3nt: TGTGCCAGCAGTGGCAGGGGGATTGAAAAACTGTTTTTT

len: 16
j_gene: TRBJ2-3
abundance: once
d_gene: .
v_gene: TRBV20-1
CDR3aa: CSAPSFQTFAPDTQYF
CDR3nt: TGCAGTGCTCCTAGTTTCCAGACTTTTGCTCCAGATACGCAGTATTTT